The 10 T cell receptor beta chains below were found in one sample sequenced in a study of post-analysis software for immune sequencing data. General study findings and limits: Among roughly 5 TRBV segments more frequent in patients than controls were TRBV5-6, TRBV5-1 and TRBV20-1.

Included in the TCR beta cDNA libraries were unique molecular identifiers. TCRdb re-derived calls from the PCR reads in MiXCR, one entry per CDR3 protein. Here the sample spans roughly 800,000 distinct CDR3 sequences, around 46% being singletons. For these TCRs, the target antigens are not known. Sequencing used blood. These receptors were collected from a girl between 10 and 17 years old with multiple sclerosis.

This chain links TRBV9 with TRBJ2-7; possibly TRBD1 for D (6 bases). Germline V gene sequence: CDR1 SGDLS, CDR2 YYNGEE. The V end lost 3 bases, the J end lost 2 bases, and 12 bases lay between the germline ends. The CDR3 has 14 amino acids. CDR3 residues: CASSAGAGTYEQYF. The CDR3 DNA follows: TGTGCCAGCAGCGCAGGGGCGGGTACCTACGAGCAGTACTTC.

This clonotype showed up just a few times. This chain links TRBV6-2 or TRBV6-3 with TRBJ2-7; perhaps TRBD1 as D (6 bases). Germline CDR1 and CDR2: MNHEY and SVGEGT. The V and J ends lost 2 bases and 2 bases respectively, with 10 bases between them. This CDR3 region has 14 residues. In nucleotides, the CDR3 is TGTGCCAGCAGTTACGGCAGGGGCACCTACGAGCAGTACTTC. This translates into CASSYGRGTYEQYF.

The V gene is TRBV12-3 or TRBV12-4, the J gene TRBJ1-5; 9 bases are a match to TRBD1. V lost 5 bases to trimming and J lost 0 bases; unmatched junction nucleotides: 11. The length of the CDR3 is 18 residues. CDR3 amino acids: CASSPLQGADNSNQPQHF. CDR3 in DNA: TGTGCCAGCAGTCCACTACAGGGGGCCGATAATAGCAATCAGCCCCAGCATTTT.

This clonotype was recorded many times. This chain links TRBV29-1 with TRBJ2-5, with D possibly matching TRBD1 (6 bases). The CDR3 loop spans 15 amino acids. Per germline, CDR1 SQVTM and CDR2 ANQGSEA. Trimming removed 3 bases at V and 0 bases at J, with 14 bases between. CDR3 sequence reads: CSVEITGTYQETQYF. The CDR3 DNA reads TGCAGCGTTGAGATAACCGGGACATACCAAGAGACCCAGTACTTC.

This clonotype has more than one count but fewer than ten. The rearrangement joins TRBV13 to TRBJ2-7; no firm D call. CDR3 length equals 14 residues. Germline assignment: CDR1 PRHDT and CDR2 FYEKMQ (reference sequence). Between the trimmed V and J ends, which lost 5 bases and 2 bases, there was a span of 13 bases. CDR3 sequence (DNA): TGTGCCAGCAGCCCATCCCCCAAAACCTACGAGCAGTACTTC. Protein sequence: CASSPSPKTYEQYF.

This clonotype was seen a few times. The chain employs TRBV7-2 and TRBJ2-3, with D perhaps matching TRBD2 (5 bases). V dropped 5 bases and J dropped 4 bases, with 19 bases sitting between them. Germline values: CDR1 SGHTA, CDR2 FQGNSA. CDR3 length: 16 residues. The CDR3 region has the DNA TGTGCCAGCAGCCCAGCCCAAGAGAGGGCCGCAGATACGCAGTATTTT. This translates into CASSPAQERAADTQYF.

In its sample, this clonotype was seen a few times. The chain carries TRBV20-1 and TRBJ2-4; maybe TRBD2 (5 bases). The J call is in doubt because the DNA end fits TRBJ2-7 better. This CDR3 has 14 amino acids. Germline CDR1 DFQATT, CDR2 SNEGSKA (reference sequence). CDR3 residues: CSAPSVRRAYEQYF. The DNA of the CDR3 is TGCAGTGCCCCCTCAGTCCGGCGGGCCTACGAGCAGTACTTC.

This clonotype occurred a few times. This chain's CDR3 is CSVRLAGGGEQYF. The CDR3 coding sequence is TGCAGCGTTCGACTAGCGGGAGGAGGTGAGCAGTACTTC. The chain links TRBV29-1 to TRBJ2-7; 13 bases map to TRBD2. Germline loops: CDR1 SQVTM, CDR2 ANQGSEA. The CDR3 loop spans 13 amino acids. Trimming cost V 5 bases and J 7 bases; bases outside gene matches: 5.

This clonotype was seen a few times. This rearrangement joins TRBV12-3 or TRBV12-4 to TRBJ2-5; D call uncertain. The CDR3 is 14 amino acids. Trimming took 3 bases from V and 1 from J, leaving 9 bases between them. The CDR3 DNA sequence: TGTGCCAGCAGTTTGCTACAAAGCCAAGAGACCCAGTACTTC. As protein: CASSLLQSQETQYF.

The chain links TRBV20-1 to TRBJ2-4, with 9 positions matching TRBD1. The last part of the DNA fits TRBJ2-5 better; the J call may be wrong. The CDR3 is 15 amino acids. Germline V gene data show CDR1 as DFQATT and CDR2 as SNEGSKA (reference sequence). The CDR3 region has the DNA TGCAGTGCTAGAAGACAATACGACAGGGGGGAGACCCAGTACTTC. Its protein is CSARRQYDRGETQYF.